A single sample is the source of the 31 T cell receptor beta chains below, sequenced in a study of T cells in localized non-small cell lung cancer. Profiled with immunoSEQ multiplex PCR; TCRdb holds only in-frame clones, not every one. The table records 70,000 to 90,000 clones, around 81% of them present only once. This specimen consisted of peripheral blood, obtained before any cancer treatment. The receptor set was obtained from a female donor older than 55 with stage I lung adenocarcinoma.

The chain joins TRBV7-2 to TRBJ2-5; 8 bases map to TRBD1. CDR3 size: 15 residues. CDR1 is SGHTA and CDR2 is FQGNSA in the germline V gene. The V gene end was trimmed by 3 bases and the J gene end by 1 base; junction bases not matched to a gene: 4. CDR3 region: CASSFDRGSQETQYF. The CDR3, as DNA: TGTGCCAGCAGCTTCGACAGGGGAAGCCAAGAGACCCAGTACTTC.

The V gene is TRBV13, the J gene TRBJ1-2; possibly TRBD1 for D (5 bases). The V and J ends lost 3 bases and 4 bases respectively, with 18 bases between them. CDR3 length equals 16 residues. Germline loops: CDR1 PRHDT, CDR2 FYEKMQ (reference sequence). CDR3 bases: TGTGCCAGCAGCTTTCGCCAGGGCAATGAAGGCTATGGCTACACCTTC. It is translated as CASSFRQGNEGYGYTF.

The J gene is TRBJ2-1, the V gene TRBV7-2; D gene unclear. V lost 5 bases and J lost 5, with 7 bases in between. Germline-derived CDR1 and CDR2 are SGHTA and FQGNSA. The CDR3 contains 12 residues. The CDR3 spells CASSPAHNEQFF. The CDR3 DNA sequence: TGTGCCAGCAGCCCCGCGCACAATGAGCAGTTCTTC.

The gene calls are TRBV29-1 and TRBJ2-1; tentative D call: TRBD1 (5 bases). The CDR3 consists of 13 residues. CDR1 SQVTM and CDR2 ANQGSEA come from the germline V gene. Between the trimmed V and J ends, which lost 3 bases and 4 bases, there was a span of 10 bases. The CDR3 loop is CSVDATAYNEQFF. CDR3 DNA: TGCAGCGTTGACGCGACAGCTTACAATGAGCAGTTCTTC.

The chain employs TRBV19 and TRBJ2-5; 8 bases are a match to TRBD1. The CDR3 spans 14 residues. Germline CDR1 LNHDA, CDR2 SQIVND (reference sequence). The junction had 5 bases not matched to a gene; V was cut back by 3 bases and J by 5 bases. DNA of the CDR3: TGTGCCAGTAGTATCAAGACAGGGGTGGAGACCCAGTACTTC. This encodes CASSIKTGVETQYF.

This chain uses TRBV7-8 with TRBJ1-1; the D is unclear. The CDR3 totals 14 residues. Deletions cut 1 base from V and 3 bases from J, with 9 bases between. CDR1 is SGHVS and CDR2 is FQNEAQ in the germline V gene. CDR3 in DNA: TGTGCCAGCAGCTTAGGGGGAAGGGACACTGAAGCTTTCTTT. As protein: CASSLGGRDTEAFF.

The gene calls are TRBV28 and TRBJ2-7, with D possibly matching TRBD1 (6 bases). This CDR3 is built from 13 residues. With 1 base removed from V and 9 bases from J, the gap between germline ends came to 13 bases. CDR1 and CDR2 from the germline V gene are MDHEN and SYDVKM. CDR3 sequence (DNA): TGTGCCAGCAGTTTATCAGGGGTTGGGCGGCAGTACTTC. Residues: CASSLSGVGRQYF.

J is TRBJ2-7 and V is TRBV7-7; 7 positions agree with TRBD2. The ends lost 6 bases at V and 1 base at J; junction bases unmatched: 6. Per germline, CDR1 SSHAT and CDR2 FNYEAQ (reference sequence). The CDR3 spans 14 residues. This CDR3 reads CASSQGRGSYEQYF. The CDR3 DNA follows: TGTGCCAGCAGTCAAGGGAGGGGATCCTACGAGCAGTACTTC.

This clone was picked up one time. The chain has TRBV25-1 and TRBJ2-7; TRBD2 aligns across 7 bases. Germline CDR1 reads MGHDK; CDR2 reads SYGVNS. CDR3 size: 12 residues. After removal of 8 bases from V and 3 bases from J, the junction contained 4 bases not matched to a gene. The CDR3 reads CASSSGVYEQYF. As DNA, the CDR3 is TGTGCCAGCTCCAGCGGGGTCTACGAGCAGTACTTC.

CDR3 coding DNA: TGTGCCAGCAGCTTAGACCCAGGGACGGTTGGAAACACCATATATTTT. Translation: CASSLDPGTVGNTIYF. This chain joins TRBV7-2 and TRBJ1-3; a possible D gene is TRBD1 (5 bases). In germline, CDR1 is SGHTA, CDR2 FQGNSA. Trimming removed 1 base from V and 3 bases from J, with 13 bases in between. The CDR3 loop spans 16 amino acids.

This chain connects TRBV29-1 to TRBJ1-1; tentative D call: TRBD1 (6 bases). V was pared by 6 bases and J by 4 bases, with 9 bases between. From germline, CDR1 is SQVTM and CDR2 ANQGSEA. The CDR3 consists of 11 residues. The CDR3, as DNA: TGCAGCGTCATACAGGGCACTGAAGCTTTCTTT. Translated, it gives CSVIQGTEAFF.

The chain links TRBV6-5 to TRBJ1-1; the D gene is possibly TRBD1 (6 bases). The CDR3 length is 13 residues. Germline CDR1 MNHEY, CDR2 SVGAGI. Trimming took 6 bases from V and 0 from J, leaving 8 bases between them. The CDR3 reads CASRGAVNTEAFF. CDR3 sequence (DNA): TGTGCCAGCAGGGGGGCGGTGAACACTGAAGCTTTCTTT.

The V gene is TRBV9, the J gene TRBJ2-7; 8 bases are a match to TRBD2. There are 14 residues in the CDR3. V shed 2 bases and J 3 bases; nucleotides not matched to a gene: 4. Germline V gives CDR1 SGDLS, CDR2 YYNGEE. CDR3 nucleotides: TGTGCCAGCAGCGTCGGGACTAGTCTCTACGAGCAGTACTTC. Its translation is CASSVGTSLYEQYF.

The genes are TRBV4-2 and TRBJ2-1; TRBD2 aligns across 7 bases. The CDR3 consists of 17 residues. Trimming removed 1 base from V and 6 bases from J; junction bases left unmatched: 12. Germline assignment: CDR1 LGHNA and CDR2 YNFKEQ. The CDR3: CASSQVSSSGGSNEQFF. The CDR3 coding sequence is TGTGCCAGCAGCCAAGTATCTTCTAGCGGCGGATCCAATGAGCAGTTCTTC.

The chain couples TRBV15 to TRBJ1-1, with D unclear. V was trimmed by 0 bases and J by 4 bases, leaving 6 bases between them. The CDR3 is 13 residues long. CDR1 LNHNV and CDR2 YYDKDF come from the germline V gene (reference sequence). Here the CDR3 reads CATSREEGTEAFF. The CDR3 DNA is TGTGCCACCAGCAGAGAGGAAGGCACTGAAGCTTTCTTT.

The rearrangement links TRBV7-8 to TRBJ2-7; a possible D gene is TRBD1 (6 bases). Germline-derived CDR1 and CDR2 are SGHVS and FQNEAQ. Trimming left V 4 bases short and J 6 bases short, with 13 bases between. The CDR3 loop spans 13 amino acids. CDR3 sequence: CASSSASGAEQYF. Written as DNA, the CDR3 is TGTGCCAGCAGCTCGGCGTCAGGGGCCGAGCAGTACTTC. Full variable domain (missing parts from reference TRBV7-8 and TRBJ2-7): GAGVSQSPRYKVAKRGQDVALRCDPISGHVSLFWYQQALGQGPEFLTYFQNEAQLDKSGLPSDRFFAERPEGSVSTLKIQRTQQEDSAVYLCASSSASGAEQYFGPGTRLTVT.

V is TRBV7-7 and J is TRBJ2-2; D gene unclear. The CDR3 totals 14 residues. The V gene's germline CDR1 is SSHAT and CDR2 FNYEAQ (reference sequence). V was pared by 5 bases and J by 1 base, with 8 bases between. The CDR3 DNA reads TGTGCCAGCAGCCTAGGGTTGAACACCGGGGAGCTGTTTTTT. Its protein product is CASSLGLNTGELFF. The full variable domain, completed using reference TRBV7-7 and TRBJ2-2, is GAGVSQSPRYKVTKRGQDVTLRCDPISSHATLYWYQQALGQGPEFLTYFNYEAQPDKSGLPSDRFSAERPEGSISTLTIQRTEQRDSAMYRCASSLGLNTGELFFGEGSRLTVL.

The gene calls are TRBV6-1 and TRBJ1-2, with D unresolved. The CDR3 loop spans 14 amino acids. The V gene's germline CDR1 is MNHNS and CDR2 SASEGT. Trimming cost V 4 bases and J 7 bases, with 16 bases left between them. The DNA of the CDR3 is TGTGCCAGCAGTGGTGGAGGAACCCAGCTTGGCTACACCTTC. It translates to CASSGGGTQLGYTF.

The J gene is TRBJ1-2, the V gene TRBV27; perhaps TRBD1 as D (5 bases). CDR3 length: 16 residues. Trimming removed 1 base from V and 3 bases from J, with 15 bases in between. Germline CDR1 and CDR2: MNHEY and SMNVEV (reference sequence). Here the CDR3 reads CASSLFGDGGDYGYTF. Here the CDR3 DNA reads TGTGCCAGCAGTTTATTCGGGGATGGGGGAGACTATGGCTACACCTTC.

This clone was observed a few times. This chain joins TRBV19 and TRBJ1-6; 7 bases are shared with TRBD1. The V and J ends lost 3 bases and 13 bases, in that order; junction bases with no gene match: 15. The CDR3 extends over 16 amino acids. CDR1 is LNHDA, CDR2 SQIVND, per germline (reference sequence). The CDR3 DNA follows: TGTGCCAGTAGTATCCTTCCTTTAGGGGGCAATCACCCCCTCCACTTT. Its translation is CASSILPLGGNHPLHF.

The chain has TRBV25-1 and TRBJ1-2; D gene unclear. The V gene lost 5 bases and the J gene lost 2 bases, with 12 bases spanning the gap. The length of the CDR3 is 14 residues. From germline, CDR1 is MGHDK and CDR2 SYGVNS. The CDR3 coding sequence is TGTGCCAGCAGTCCAGCGCGAGTGAACTATGGCTACACCTTC. It is translated as CASSPARVNYGYTF.

This chain connects TRBV19 to TRBJ1-5; D perhaps matches TRBD1 (5 bases). Trimming cost V 3 bases and J 6 bases, with 15 bases left between them. The CDR3 is made up of 15 amino acids. CDR1 LNHDA and CDR2 SQIVND come from the germline V gene (reference sequence). The CDR3 coding sequence is TGTGCCAGTAGTATGATCCAAGGGGCGAGTCAGCCCCAGCATTTT. Translation gives CASSMIQGASQPQHF.

The chain links TRBV28 to TRBJ1-2; maybe TRBD1 (6 bases). The V end was cut by 6 bases, the J end by 8 bases, with 19 bases between. The germline V gene has CDR1 MDHEN and CDR2 SYDVKM. The CDR3 totals 14 residues. CDR3 residues: CASRPTDRYRGYTF. The CDR3 DNA reads TGTGCCAGCAGACCTACCGACAGGTACCGCGGCTACACCTTC.

The chain carries TRBV4-3 and TRBJ2-1; D perhaps matches TRBD1 (6 bases). Trimming took 1 base from V and 1 from J, leaving 11 bases between them. This CDR3 is 16 amino acids long. Germline CDR1 LGHNA, CDR2 YSLEER. The CDR3 DNA is TGCGCCAGCAGCCAAGGACAAGGGGGTTCCTACAATGAGCAGTTCTTC. Protein product: CASSQGQGGSYNEQFF.

The chain carries TRBV6-4 and TRBJ2-7; D is unclear. The V gene's germline CDR1 is MRHNA and CDR2 SNTAGT. The CDR3 contains 12 residues. V was pared by 7 bases and J by 0 bases, with 7 bases between. The CDR3: CASTDRSYEQYF. For the CDR3, the DNA is TGTGCCAGCACCGACCGCTCCTACGAGCAGTACTTC.

The chain combines TRBV6-5 with TRBJ1-1; D uncertain. Per the germline V gene, CDR1 is MNHEY and CDR2 is SVGAGI. CDR3 size: 13 residues. The germline V and J ends were trimmed by 6 bases and 4 bases, with 12 bases remaining between them. The CDR3 coding sequence is TGTGCCAGCAGCCTTTACGAAAGCACTGAAGCTTTCTTT. Translating gives CASSLYESTEAFF.

The gene calls are TRBV19 and TRBJ2-1; D ambiguous. The CDR3 runs 11 residues. In germline, CDR1 is LNHDA, CDR2 SQIVND (reference sequence). Deletions cut 4 bases from V and 9 bases from J, with 7 bases between. CDR3: CASSSPIEQFF. The CDR3 DNA follows: TGTGCCAGTAGTAGTCCAATTGAGCAGTTCTTC. The entire variable domain, with the rest obtained from reference TRBV19 and TRBJ2-1, is as follows: DGGITQSPKYLFRKEGQNVTLSCEQNLNHDAMYWYRQDPGQGLRLIYYSQIVNDFQKGDIAEGYSVSREKKESFPLTVTSAQKNPTAFYLCASSSPIEQFFGPGTRLTVL.

The chain links TRBV5-4 to TRBJ2-7; a possible D gene is TRBD1 (5 bases). Per the germline V gene, CDR1 is SGHNT and CDR2 is YYREEE (reference sequence). This CDR3 contains 12 residues. Trimming removed 3 bases at V and 4 bases at J, with 8 bases between. Here the CDR3 DNA reads TGTGCCAGCAGCTCAGACAGTTACGAGCAGTACTTC. Its translation: CASSSDSYEQYF.

This CDR3 reads CASKGTGSSGNTIYF. The DNA of the CDR3 is TGTGCCAGCAAGGGGACAGGGTCTTCTGGAAACACCATATATTTT. The chain employs TRBV6-5 and TRBJ1-3; 9 positions match TRBD1. The CDR3 loop spans 15 amino acids. V was pared by 7 bases and J by 1 base, with 5 bases of the junction left unmatched. The V gene's germline CDR1 is MNHEY and CDR2 SVGAGI.

CDR3 nucleotides: TGTGCCAGTACTCCGGGACAGGGGTACCAAGAGACCCAGTACTTC. This encodes CASTPGQGYQETQYF. The gene calls are TRBV19 and TRBJ2-5; 10 bases agree with TRBD1. V lost 7 bases to trimming and J lost 0 bases; unmatched junction nucleotides: 5. Germline lookup yields CDR1 LNHDA and CDR2 SQIVND (reference sequence). This CDR3 comprises 15 residues.

CDR3 coding DNA: TGTGCCAGCAGCCCCCGTAGGACAGGGAGTCACTACGAGCAGTACTTC. It translates to CASSPRRTGSHYEQYF. The chain recombines TRBV7-2 with TRBJ2-7, with 8 positions matching TRBD1. CDR1 and CDR2 from the germline V gene are SGHTA and FQGNSA. The length of the CDR3 is 16 residues. V dropped 5 bases and J dropped 3; count of bases not matched to a gene: 12.